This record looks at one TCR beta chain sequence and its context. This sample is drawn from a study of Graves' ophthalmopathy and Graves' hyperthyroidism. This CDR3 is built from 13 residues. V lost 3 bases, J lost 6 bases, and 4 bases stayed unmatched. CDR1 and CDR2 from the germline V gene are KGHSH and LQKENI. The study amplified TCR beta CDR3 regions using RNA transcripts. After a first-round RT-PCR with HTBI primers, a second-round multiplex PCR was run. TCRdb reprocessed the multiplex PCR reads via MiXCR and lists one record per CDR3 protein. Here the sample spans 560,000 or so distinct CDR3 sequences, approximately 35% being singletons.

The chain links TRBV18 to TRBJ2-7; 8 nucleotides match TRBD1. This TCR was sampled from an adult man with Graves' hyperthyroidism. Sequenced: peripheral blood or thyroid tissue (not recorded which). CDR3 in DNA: TGTGCCAGCTCACCGGGACAGGCAGCCGAGCAGTACTTC. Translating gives CASSPGQAAEQYF.